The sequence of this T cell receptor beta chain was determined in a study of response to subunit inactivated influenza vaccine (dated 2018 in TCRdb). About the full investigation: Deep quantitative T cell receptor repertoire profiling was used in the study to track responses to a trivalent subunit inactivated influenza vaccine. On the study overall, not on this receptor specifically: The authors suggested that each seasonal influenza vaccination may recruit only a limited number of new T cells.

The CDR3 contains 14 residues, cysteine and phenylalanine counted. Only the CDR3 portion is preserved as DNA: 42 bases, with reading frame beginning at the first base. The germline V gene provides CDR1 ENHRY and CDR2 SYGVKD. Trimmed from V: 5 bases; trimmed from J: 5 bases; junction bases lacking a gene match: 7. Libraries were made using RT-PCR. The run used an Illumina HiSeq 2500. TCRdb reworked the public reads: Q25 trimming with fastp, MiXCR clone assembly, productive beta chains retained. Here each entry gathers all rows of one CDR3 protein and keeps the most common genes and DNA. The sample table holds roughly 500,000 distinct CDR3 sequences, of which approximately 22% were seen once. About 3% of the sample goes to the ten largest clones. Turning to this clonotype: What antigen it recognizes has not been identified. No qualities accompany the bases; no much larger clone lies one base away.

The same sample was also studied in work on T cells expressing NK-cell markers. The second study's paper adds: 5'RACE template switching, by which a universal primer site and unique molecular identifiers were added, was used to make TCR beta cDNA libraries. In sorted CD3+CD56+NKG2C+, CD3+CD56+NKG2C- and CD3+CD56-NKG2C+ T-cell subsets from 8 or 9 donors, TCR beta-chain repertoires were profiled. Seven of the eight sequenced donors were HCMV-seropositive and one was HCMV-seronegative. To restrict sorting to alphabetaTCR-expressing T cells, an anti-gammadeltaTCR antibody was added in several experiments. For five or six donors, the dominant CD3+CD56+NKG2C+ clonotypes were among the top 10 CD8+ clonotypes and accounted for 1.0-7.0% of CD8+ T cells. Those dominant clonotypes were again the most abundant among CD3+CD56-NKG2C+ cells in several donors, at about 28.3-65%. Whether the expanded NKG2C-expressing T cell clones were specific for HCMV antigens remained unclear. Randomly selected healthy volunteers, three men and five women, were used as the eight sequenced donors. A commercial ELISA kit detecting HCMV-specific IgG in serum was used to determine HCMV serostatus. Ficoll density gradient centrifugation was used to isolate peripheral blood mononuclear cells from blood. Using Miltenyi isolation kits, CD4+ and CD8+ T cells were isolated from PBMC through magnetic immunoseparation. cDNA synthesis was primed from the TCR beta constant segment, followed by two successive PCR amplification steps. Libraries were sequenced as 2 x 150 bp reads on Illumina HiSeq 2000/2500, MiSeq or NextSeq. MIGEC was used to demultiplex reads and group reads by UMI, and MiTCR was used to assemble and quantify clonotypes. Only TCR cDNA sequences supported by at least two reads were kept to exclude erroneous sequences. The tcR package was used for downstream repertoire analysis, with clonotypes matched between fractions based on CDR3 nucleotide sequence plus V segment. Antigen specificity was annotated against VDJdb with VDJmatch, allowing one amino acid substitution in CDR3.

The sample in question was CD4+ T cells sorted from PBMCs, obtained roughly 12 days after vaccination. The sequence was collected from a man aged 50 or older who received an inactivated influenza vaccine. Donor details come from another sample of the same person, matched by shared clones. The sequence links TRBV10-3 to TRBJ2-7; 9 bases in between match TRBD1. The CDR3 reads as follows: CAISTTGGRDEQYF. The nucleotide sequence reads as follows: TGTGCCATCAGTACGACAGGGGGAAGGGACGAGCAGTACTTC.